The 21 T cell receptor beta chains listed next were all sequenced from one sample in a study of beta chain features in type 1 diabetes. Expressed TCRB transcripts were sequenced after all isolated RNA was converted to cDNA. The assay was immunoSEQ multiplex PCR, and TCRdb's table has in-frame clones only and misses some. Of about 900,000 clones listed, 17% are singletons. Sequencing was performed on naive CD4+ T cells from blood. These receptors originate from a woman younger than 35 in good health.

The chain carries TRBV11-2 and TRBJ1-3; maybe TRBD1 (6 bases). Trimming cost V 6 bases and J 0 bases, with 9 bases left between them. Germline V lookup: CDR1 SGHAT, CDR2 FQNNGV. The CDR3 consists of 14 residues. Written as DNA, the CDR3 is TGTGCCAGCAGACGAGGGGGCTCTGGAAACACCATATATTTT. As protein: CASRRGGSGNTIYF.

The V and J genes are TRBV27 and TRBJ2-7; either TRBD1 or TRBD2 may supply D (5 bases each). Trimming shortened V by 5 bases and J by 6 bases, and 26 bases separated the two germline ends. Germline CDR1 and CDR2: MNHEY and SMNVEV (reference sequence). The CDR3 has 17 residues. The chain's CDR3 is CASSPIPRDPPLGEQYF. In nucleotides, the CDR3 is TGTGCCAGCAGTCCCATACCCCGGGACCCCCCTTTGGGCGAGCAGTACTTC.

J is TRBJ2-3 and V is TRBV5-4, with D possibly TRBD1 on 6 matching bases. The CDR3 sequence is 16 residues long. Trimming removed 5 bases at V and 2 bases at J, with 18 bases between. The germline gives CDR1 SGHNT, CDR2 YYREEE (reference sequence). CDR3 sequence (DNA): TGTGCCAGCAGTTTAACAGGGCTACGGACCACAGATACGCAGTATTTT. Amino acid sequence: CASSLTGLRTTDTQYF.

CDR3 DNA sequence: TGTGCCAGCAGTTACTTAGCGGGAGCAGGCGGGGAGCTGTTTTTT. Translation: CASSYLAGAGGELFF. The J gene is TRBJ2-2, the V gene TRBV6-6; 9 bases are shared with TRBD2. CDR3 size: 15 residues. Trimming cost V 1 base and J 7 bases; bases outside gene matches: 4. CDR1 is MNHNY, CDR2 SVGAGI, per germline (reference sequence).

This clone was recorded a few times. The CDR3 bases are TGCGCCAGTGGGGCGCTGGGCGGGTACACTGAAGCTTTCTTT. As protein: CASGALGGYTEAFF. The J gene is TRBJ1-1, the V gene TRBV10-2; D perhaps matches TRBD1 (5 bases). The CDR3 runs 14 residues. V was pared by 9 bases and J by 3 bases, with 17 bases between. CDR1 is WSHSY, CDR2 SAAADI, per germline.

The sample holds a few counts of this clone. The V and J genes are TRBV5-1 and TRBJ1-2; 7 bases map to TRBD1. Trimming took 0 bases from V and 4 from J; bases not matched to a gene: 12. The CDR3 is 17 residues long. Germline CDR1 reads SGHRS; CDR2 reads YFSETQ. The CDR3 is CASSLGGQLVLSYGYTF. Written as DNA, the CDR3 is TGCGCCAGCAGCTTGGGGGGACAGCTTGTGTTGAGCTATGGCTACACCTTC.

The chain links TRBV7-2 to TRBJ1-5; D not certain. Per germline, CDR1 SGHTA and CDR2 FQGNSA. Between the trimmed V and J ends, which lost 2 bases and 5 bases, there was a span of 13 bases. This CDR3 is 15 amino acids long. The CDR3 DNA reads TGTGCCAGCAGCTTAATTACGGGGAGCGATCAGCCCCAGCATTTT. Its translation: CASSLITGSDQPQHF.

This clone was seen only a few times. V and J are TRBV19 and TRBJ2-7, with D perhaps given as TRBD1 or TRBD2 (5 bases each). Germline V gene data show CDR1 as LNHDA and CDR2 as SQIVND (reference sequence). V lost 7 bases, J lost 1 base, and 20 bases lay in between. The CDR3 totals 16 residues. The CDR3 sequence is CASNNFPGRPSYEQYF. The CDR3 DNA reads as TGTGCCAGTAATAATTTCCCGGGACGACCGTCCTACGAGCAGTACTTC.

The CDR3 region is CSEANPYGYTF. CDR3 bases: TGCAGTGAAGCCAACCCATATGGCTACACCTTC. The chain couples TRBV20-1 to TRBJ1-2; D remains unclear. The CDR3 length is 11 residues. Germline-derived CDR1 and CDR2 are DFQATT and SNEGSKA (reference sequence). The V end lost 7 bases, the J end lost 5 bases, and 11 bases lay between the germline ends.

This clone has just a few counts. The chain carries TRBV18 and TRBJ2-5; TRBD1 agrees at 9 bases. The junction had 4 bases not matched to a gene; V was cut back by 1 base and J by 4 bases. The CDR3 totals 15 residues. The germline gives CDR1 KGHSH, CDR2 LQKENI. In nucleotides, the CDR3 is TGTGCCAGCTCACCACGGGCGGGACAGGGAGAGACCCAGTACTTC. Translation gives CASSPRAGQGETQYF. Looking up the rest from reference TRBV18 and TRBJ2-5 gives the full variable domain: NAGVMQNPRHLVRRRGQEARLRCSPMKGHSHVYWYRQLPEEGLKFMVYLQKENIIDESGMPKERFSAEFPKEGPSILRIQQVVRGDSAAYFCASSPRAGQGETQYFGPGTRLLVL.

The V gene is TRBV4-2, the J gene TRBJ2-5; D not resolved. The germline V and J ends were trimmed by 1 base and 4 bases, with 13 bases remaining between them. Per the germline V gene, CDR1 is LGHNA and CDR2 is YNFKEQ. This CDR3 spans 15 amino acids. The CDR3 bases are TGTGCCAGCAGCCAAGGGGGTAGAAAGGGAGAGACCCAGTACTTC. It translates to CASSQGGRKGETQYF.

J is TRBJ1-2 and V is TRBV9, with D hard to call. The CDR3 runs to 15 residues. The ends were cut back, 1 base at V and 5 bases at J, with 15 bases in the middle. In germline, CDR1 is SGDLS, CDR2 YYNGEE. CDR3: CASSVTVSGPYGYTF. Written as DNA, the CDR3 is TGTGCCAGCAGCGTAACGGTGTCAGGTCCGTATGGCTACACCTTC.

This clone occurred a few times. This chain uses TRBV4-2 with TRBJ2-2, with 7 bases fitting TRBD1. Germline V gene data show CDR1 as LGHNA and CDR2 as YNFKEQ. The ends lost 0 bases at V and 7 bases at J; junction bases unmatched: 2. This CDR3 comprises 14 residues. The DNA for the CDR3 is TGTGCCAGCAGCCAAGACAGGGACAGCGGGGAGCTGTTTTTT. This codes for CASSQDRDSGELFF.

The table lists this clone with a few counts. This chain connects TRBV4-2 to TRBJ2-1, with D perhaps TRBD2 (5 bases). The germline V and J ends were trimmed by 2 bases and 6 bases, with 8 bases remaining between them. Germline-derived CDR1 and CDR2 are LGHNA and YNFKEQ. CDR3 length: 13 amino acids. The CDR3 bases are TGTGCCAGCAGCCAATCCCGGGGCAATGAGCAGTTCTTC. This encodes CASSQSRGNEQFF.

This clone appeared a few times. The DNA of the CDR3 is TGTGCCAGCAGCCCTCCGGGACTTCCCACAGATACGCAGTATTTT. It yields the protein CASSPPGLPTDTQYF. This chain links TRBV14 with TRBJ2-3; TRBD2 is a possible D gene (6 bases). CDR3 length: 15 residues. Germline CDR1 SGHDN, CDR2 FVKESK. Trimming removed 4 bases from V and 2 bases from J, with 13 bases in between. Supplemented by reference TRBV14 and TRBJ2-3, the full variable domain reads EAGVTQFPSHSVIEKGQTVTLRCDPISGHDNLYWYRRVMGKEIKFLLHFVKESKQDESGMPNNRFLAERTGGTYSTLKVQPAELEDSGVYFCASSPPGLPTDTQYFGPGTRLTVL.

The V gene is TRBV28, the J gene TRBJ1-5; D call uncertain. With 11 bases removed from V and 2 bases from J, the gap between germline ends came to 19 bases. Germline CDR1 and CDR2: MDHEN and SYDVKM. This CDR3 has 15 residues. CDR3 bases: TGTGCCGCGGGAACCGGACGGGGTGGCAATCAGCCCCAGCATTTT. Protein: CAAGTGRGGNQPQHF.

In its sample, this clone was seen a few times. The V and J genes are TRBV7-2 and TRBJ1-2; D is ambiguous. The CDR3 is made up of 14 amino acids. Trimming cost V 5 bases and J 4 bases, with 14 bases left between them. Germline V gene sequence: CDR1 SGHTA, CDR2 FQGNSA. The CDR3, as DNA: TGTGCCAGCAGCGCGGCCGTGGCGGTCTATGGCTACACCTTC. This translates into CASSAAVAVYGYTF.

The chain combines TRBV11-2 with TRBJ2-5, with D possibly called TRBD1 or TRBD2 (6 bases each). In germline, CDR1 is SGHAT, CDR2 FQNNGV. V was pared by 1 base and J by 11 bases, with 17 bases between. The CDR3 loop spans 14 amino acids. In DNA form, the CDR3 reads TGTGCCAGCAGCTTAGGGGGGGCGAGGTACCTTCAGTACTTC. It is translated as CASSLGGARYLQYF.

This clone was found a few times. The V gene is TRBV7-3, the J gene TRBJ2-1, with TRBD2 matching over 8 bases. V shed 1 base, J shed 2 bases, and the junction held 4 bases outside the gene matches. CDR3 length equals 16 residues. Germline V gives CDR1 SGHTA, CDR2 FQGTGA. CDR3 DNA: TGTGCCAGCAGCTTAAGTCCAGCGGGAGCCTACAATGAGCAGTTCTTC. Protein product: CASSLSPAGAYNEQFF.

V is TRBV27 and J is TRBJ2-1, with TRBD2 identical over 7 bases. The CDR3 has 15 amino acids. The V gene's germline CDR1 is MNHEY and CDR2 SMNVEV (reference sequence). The V gene end was trimmed by 8 bases and the J gene end by 1 base; junction bases not matched to a gene: 8. The CDR3 is CASHGAGASYNEQFF. CDR3 DNA sequence: TGTGCCAGCCACGGTGCGGGAGCTTCCTACAATGAGCAGTTCTTC.

This clone was seen a handful of times. The chain joins TRBV19 to TRBJ1-1; D perhaps matches TRBD1 (5 bases). Per the germline V gene, CDR1 is LNHDA and CDR2 is SQIVND (reference sequence). The CDR3 spans 14 residues. The V gene lost 5 bases and the J gene lost 2 bases, with 12 bases spanning the gap. The CDR3 sequence: CASSGATSNTEAFF. The DNA of the CDR3 is TGTGCCAGTAGTGGGGCCACCTCCAACACTGAAGCTTTCTTT.